The 11 T cell receptor beta chains reported below all come from one sample, sequenced in a study of blood T cells in healthy people across ages. The authors ran a second PCR of roughly 7 to 11 cycles using a sample-barcoded 5' primer and a J-beta primer mix. TCRdb used MiXCR to reprocess the 5' RACE reads, holding one entry per CDR3 protein. The table lists about 380,000 distinct CDR3 sequences, approximately 47% of them singletons. What was sequenced was blood. The receptor set was obtained from a man in his 60s in good health.

The CDR3 sequence is CASSYAGSSTDTQYF. CDR3 nucleotide sequence: TGTGCCAGCAGTTACGCGGGGAGTAGCACAGATACGCAGTATTTT. This chain uses TRBV6-5 with TRBJ2-3, with a weak D call TRBD2 (6 bases). Germline assignment: CDR1 MNHEY and CDR2 SVGAGI. The CDR3 sequence is 15 residues long. The V gene lost 2 bases and the J gene lost 0 bases, with 9 bases spanning the gap.

In its sample, this clonotype was seen a few times. The chain links TRBV29-1 to TRBJ1-2; D may be TRBD1 (5 bases). The germline V gene encodes CDR1 SQVTM and CDR2 ANQGSEA. V lost 3 bases to trimming and J lost 8 bases, with 13 bases between them. The length of the CDR3 is 12 residues. CDR3 in DNA: TGCAGCGTTGAGGGGGGAGTAGGCGGCTACACCTTC. This encodes CSVEGGVGGYTF.

V and J are TRBV7-6 and TRBJ2-1; D possibly corresponds to TRBD2 (5 bases). Looked up from germline, CDR1 is SGHVS and CDR2 is FNYEAQ. V lost 2 bases, J lost 2 bases, and 13 bases lay in between. The CDR3 sequence is 16 residues long. CDR3 protein: CASSLTGGGPYNEQFF. In DNA form, the CDR3 reads TGTGCCAGCAGCTTAACGGGTGGCGGGCCCTACAATGAGCAGTTCTTC.

The chain employs TRBV10-3 and TRBJ2-7; a weak D match, TRBD2 (5 bases). Trimming took off 3 bases at V and 0 bases at J, with 12 bases between the two ends. The CDR3 loop spans 15 amino acids. Germline V lookup: CDR1 ENHRY, CDR2 SYGVKD. Here the CDR3 reads CAISDPNGSSYEQYF. DNA for the CDR3: TGTGCCATCAGTGACCCCAATGGGAGCTCCTACGAGCAGTACTTC.

This chain joins TRBV20-1 and TRBJ2-5; 7 nucleotides agree with TRBD2. The germline CDR1 and CDR2 sequences are DFQATT and SNEGSKA (reference sequence). V lost 3 bases, J lost 5 bases, and 15 bases stayed unmatched. The CDR3 is made up of 16 amino acids. The CDR3 nucleotides are TGCAGTGCTAGGCCAGCAGTGGGAGGGCCGAAGGAGACCCAGTACTTC. Translating it yields CSARPAVGGPKETQYF.

This clonotype was observed a handful of times. This rearrangement joins TRBV9 to TRBJ2-4, with D maybe TRBD1 (7 bases). CDR3 length equals 13 residues. Trimming removed 4 bases at V and 9 bases at J, with 14 bases between. CDR1 SGDLS and CDR2 YYNGEE come from the germline V gene. CDR3 sequence: CASSPGGFGIQYF. The CDR3 DNA follows: TGTGCCAGCAGCCCAGGGGGGTTCGGCATTCAGTACTTC.

This clonotype appeared a few times. The CDR3 here is CASRPGLAADEQFF. The CDR3 DNA reads as TGTGCCAGCAGACCGGGACTAGCGGCGGATGAGCAGTTCTTC. The chain links TRBV6-6 to TRBJ2-1; TRBD2 matches 11 bases. Germline assignment: CDR1 MNHNY and CDR2 SVGAGI (reference sequence). This CDR3 is built from 14 residues. V was clipped by 6 bases and J by 8 bases; unmatched bases: 6.

The chain carries TRBV6-2 or TRBV6-3 and TRBJ2-4; unclear D gene. Trimming took 6 bases from V and 0 from J, leaving 6 bases between them. Looked up from germline, CDR1 is MNHEY and CDR2 is SVGEGT. The CDR3 contains 13 residues. The CDR3 DNA follows: TGTGCCAGCAGGAATATAGCCAAAAACATTCAGTACTTC. Translating gives CASRNIAKNIQYF.

This clonotype is medium-sized in the sample. J is TRBJ2-1 and V is TRBV20-1; 13 bases map to TRBD2. There are 14 residues in the CDR3. V dropped 3 bases and J dropped 10; count of bases not matched to a gene: 6. CDR1 is DFQATT and CDR2 is SNEGSKA in the germline V gene (reference sequence). The CDR3 loop reads CSARGTSGISEQFF. The CDR3, as DNA: TGCAGTGCTAGGGGGACTAGCGGGATATCCGAGCAGTTCTTC.

The V call is TRBV5-5, the J call TRBJ1-6, with D uncertain. Germline assignment: CDR1 SGHKS and CDR2 YYEKEE (reference sequence). The CDR3 totals 16 residues. Deletions cut 0 bases from V and 2 bases from J, with 9 bases between. CDR3 residues: CASSLVGRAYNSPLHF. In DNA form, the CDR3 reads TGTGCCAGCAGCTTGGTAGGTCGTGCCTATAATTCACCCCTCCACTTT.

Only a few counts were recorded for this clonotype. This chain joins TRBV27 and TRBJ2-3; weak D call: TRBD2 (6 bases). The germline CDR1 and CDR2 sequences are MNHEY and SMNVEV (reference sequence). Trimming shortened V by 6 bases and J by 5 bases, and 15 bases separated the two germline ends. CDR3 length: 14 residues. The CDR3 loop is CASRKWPGLDTQYF. The CDR3 nucleotides read TGTGCCAGCAGAAAATGGCCGGGACTAGATACGCAGTATTTT.